This record looks at one T cell receptor (beta chain) sequence and its context. The antigen is unknown. The sample originates from a study of cytotoxic CD8 clonotypes in ibrutinib-treated CLL. Study-wide context: Among patients, around 25 responded partially and 2 completely; around 14 then stayed remitted and some 12 progressed after median 68 months.

Extraction of approximately 2 micrograms of genomic DNA from cryopreserved PBMCs supplied material for TCR beta libraries. The V gene's germline CDR1 is SGHTA and CDR2 FQGNSA. The trim removed 0 bases at V and 3 bases at J, leaving 3 bases unmatched. This CDR3 has 16 amino acids. Study outcomes and limitations: At progression, clonality fell back toward baseline after rising at ibrutinib response. Patients had baseline clonality above age-matched healthy donors, and this clonality moved with circulating CD8+ T-cell counts.

Only in-frame clones appear in the TCRdb table, and some are missing; sequencing was by immunoSEQ multiplex PCR. The sample contains 45,000 to 65,000 clones, over 65% of which appear only once. This material consisted of PBMCs, taken after 24 months of ibrutinib treatment. The V and J genes are TRBV7-2 and TRBJ2-7, with 12 bases lining up with TRBD2. This clonotype was sampled from a human donor with chronic lymphocytic leukemia. CDR3 sequence: CASSLAGTSGLYEQYF. For the CDR3, the DNA is TGTGCCAGCAGCTTAGCCGGGACTAGCGGGCTCTACGAGCAGTACTTC. Filled out from reference TRBV7-2 and TRBJ2-7, the complete variable domain reads GAGVSQSPSNKVTEKGKDVELRCDPISGHTALYWYRQSLGQGLEFLIYFQGNSAPDKSGLPSDRFSAERTGGSVSTLTIQRTQQEDSAVYLCASSLAGTSGLYEQYFGPGTRLTVT.